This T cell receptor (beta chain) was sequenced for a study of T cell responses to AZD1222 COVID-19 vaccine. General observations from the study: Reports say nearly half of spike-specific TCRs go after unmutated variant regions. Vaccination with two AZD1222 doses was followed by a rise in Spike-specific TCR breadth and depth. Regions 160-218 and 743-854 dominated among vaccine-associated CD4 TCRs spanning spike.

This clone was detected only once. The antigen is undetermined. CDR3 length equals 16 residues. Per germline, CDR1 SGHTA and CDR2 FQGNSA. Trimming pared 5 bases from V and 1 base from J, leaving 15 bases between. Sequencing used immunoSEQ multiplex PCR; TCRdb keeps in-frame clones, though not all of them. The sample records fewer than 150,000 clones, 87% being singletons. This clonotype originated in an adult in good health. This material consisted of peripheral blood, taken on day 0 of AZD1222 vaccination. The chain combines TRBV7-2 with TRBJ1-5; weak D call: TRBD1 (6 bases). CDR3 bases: TGTGCCAGCAGCCTTGCGGGGGGCCCGAGCAATCAGCCCCAGCATTTT. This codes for CASSLAGGPSNQPQHF. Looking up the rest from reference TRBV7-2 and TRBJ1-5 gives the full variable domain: GAGVSQSPSNKVTEKGKDVELRCDPISGHTALYWYRQSLGQGLEFLIYFQGNSAPDKSGLPSDRFSAERTGGSVSTLTIQRTQQEDSAVYLCASSLAGGPSNQPQHFGDGTRLSIL.